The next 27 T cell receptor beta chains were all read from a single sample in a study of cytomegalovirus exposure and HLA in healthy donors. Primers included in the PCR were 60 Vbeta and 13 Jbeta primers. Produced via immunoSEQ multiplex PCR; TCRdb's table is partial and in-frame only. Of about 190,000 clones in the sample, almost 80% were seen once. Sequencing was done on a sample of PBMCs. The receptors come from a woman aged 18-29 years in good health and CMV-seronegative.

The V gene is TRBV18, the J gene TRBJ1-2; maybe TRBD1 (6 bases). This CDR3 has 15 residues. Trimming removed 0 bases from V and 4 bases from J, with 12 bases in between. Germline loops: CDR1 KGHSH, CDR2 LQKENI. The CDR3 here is CASSPPQGLGYGYTF. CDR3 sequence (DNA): TGTGCCAGCTCACCACCGCAGGGGCTCGGCTATGGCTACACCTTC. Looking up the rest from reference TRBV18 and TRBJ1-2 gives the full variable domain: NAGVMQNPRHLVRRRGQEARLRCSPMKGHSHVYWYRQLPEEGLKFMVYLQKENIIDESGMPKERFSAEFPKEGPSILRIQQVVRGDSAAYFCASSPPQGLGYGYTFGSGTRLTVV.

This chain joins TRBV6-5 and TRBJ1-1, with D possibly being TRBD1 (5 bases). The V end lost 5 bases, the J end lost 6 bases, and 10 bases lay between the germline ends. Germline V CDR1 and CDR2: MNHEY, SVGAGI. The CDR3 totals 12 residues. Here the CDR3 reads CASSPPGAEAFF. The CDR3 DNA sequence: TGTGCCAGCAGTCCCCCGGGGGCTGAAGCTTTCTTT.

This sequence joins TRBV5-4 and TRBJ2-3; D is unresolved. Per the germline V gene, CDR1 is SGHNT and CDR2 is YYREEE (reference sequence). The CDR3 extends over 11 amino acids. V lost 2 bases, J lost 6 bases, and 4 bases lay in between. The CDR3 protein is CASSFMDTQYF. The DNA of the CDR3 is TGTGCCAGCAGCTTCATGGATACGCAGTATTTT.

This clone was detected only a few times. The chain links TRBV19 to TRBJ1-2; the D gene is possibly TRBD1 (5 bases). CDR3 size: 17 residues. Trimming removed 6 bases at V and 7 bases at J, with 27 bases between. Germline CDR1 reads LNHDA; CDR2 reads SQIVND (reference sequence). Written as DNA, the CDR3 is TGTGCCAGTAGCCGGACGGGACTCCAAACCCTCTTAGGTGGCTACACCTTC. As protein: CASSRTGLQTLLGGYTF.

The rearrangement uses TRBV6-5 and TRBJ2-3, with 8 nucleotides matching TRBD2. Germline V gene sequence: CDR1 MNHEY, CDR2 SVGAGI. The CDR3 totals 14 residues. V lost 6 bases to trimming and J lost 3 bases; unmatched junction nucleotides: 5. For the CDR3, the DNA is TGTGCCAGCAGATTCGGGGGGGCGACAGATACGCAGTATTTT. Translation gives CASRFGGATDTQYF.

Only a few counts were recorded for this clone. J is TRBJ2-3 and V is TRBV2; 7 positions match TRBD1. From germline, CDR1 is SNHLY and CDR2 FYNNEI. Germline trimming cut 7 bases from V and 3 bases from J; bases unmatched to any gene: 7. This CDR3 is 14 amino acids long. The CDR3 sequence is CASKRTGSTDTQYF. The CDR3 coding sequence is TGTGCCAGCAAACGGACAGGCTCAACAGATACGCAGTATTTT.

CDR3 nucleotide sequence: TGCGCCAGCAGCTTGGTTATCAACACTGAAGCTTTCTTT. The encoded protein is CASSLVINTEAFF. The chain couples TRBV5-1 to TRBJ1-1; D remains ambiguous. The V and J ends lost 0 bases and 2 bases respectively, with 5 bases between them. Looked up from germline, CDR1 is SGHRS and CDR2 is YFSETQ. The CDR3 is made up of 13 amino acids. Combining the CDR3 with reference TRBV5-1 and TRBJ1-1 gives the whole variable domain KAGVTQTPRYLIKTRGQQVTLSCSPISGHRSVSWYQQTPGQGLQFLFEYFSETQRNKGNFPGRFSGRQFSNSRSEMNVSTLELGDSALYLCASSLVINTEAFFGQGTRLTVV.

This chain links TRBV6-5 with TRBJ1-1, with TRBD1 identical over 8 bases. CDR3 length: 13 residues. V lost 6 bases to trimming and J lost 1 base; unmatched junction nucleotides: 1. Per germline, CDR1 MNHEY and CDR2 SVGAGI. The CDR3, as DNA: TGTGCCAGCAGCAGGGGGCCGAACACTGAAGCTTTCTTT. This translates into CASSRGPNTEAFF.

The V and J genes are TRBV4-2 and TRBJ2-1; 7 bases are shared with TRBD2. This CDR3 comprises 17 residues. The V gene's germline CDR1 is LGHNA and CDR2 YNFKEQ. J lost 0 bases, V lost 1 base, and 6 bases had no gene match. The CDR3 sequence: CASSQVGRGTSYNEQFF. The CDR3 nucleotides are TGTGCCAGCAGCCAAGTCGGGCGGGGGACCTCCTACAATGAGCAGTTCTTC.

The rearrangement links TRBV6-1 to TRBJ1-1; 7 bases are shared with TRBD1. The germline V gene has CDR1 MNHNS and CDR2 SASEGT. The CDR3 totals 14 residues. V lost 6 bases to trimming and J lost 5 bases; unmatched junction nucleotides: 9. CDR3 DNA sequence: TGTGCCAGCAGCCCCACAGGGGAGTGGACTGAAGCTTTCTTT. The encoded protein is CASSPTGEWTEAFF.

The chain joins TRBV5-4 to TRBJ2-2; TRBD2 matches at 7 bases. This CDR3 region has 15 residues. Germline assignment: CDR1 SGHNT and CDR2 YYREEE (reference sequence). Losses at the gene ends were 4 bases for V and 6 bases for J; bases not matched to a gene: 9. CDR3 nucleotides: TGTGCCAGCAGCCTGGGAAGCAGCGGGGCCGGGGAGCTGTTTTTT. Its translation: CASSLGSSGAGELFF.

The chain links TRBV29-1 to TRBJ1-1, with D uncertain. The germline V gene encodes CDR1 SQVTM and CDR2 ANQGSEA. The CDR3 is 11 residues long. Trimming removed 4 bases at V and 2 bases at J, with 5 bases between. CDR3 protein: CSVALNTEAFF. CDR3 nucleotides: TGCAGCGTTGCCCTTAACACTGAAGCTTTCTTT.

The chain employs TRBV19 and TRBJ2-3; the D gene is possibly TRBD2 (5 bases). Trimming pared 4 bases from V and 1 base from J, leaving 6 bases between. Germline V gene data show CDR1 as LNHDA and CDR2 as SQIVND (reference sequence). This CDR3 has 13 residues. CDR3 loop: CASSKLGTDTQYF. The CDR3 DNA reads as TGTGCCAGTAGTAAACTAGGCACAGATACGCAGTATTTT. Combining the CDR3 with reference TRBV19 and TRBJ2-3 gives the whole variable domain DGGITQSPKYLFRKEGQNVTLSCEQNLNHDAMYWYRQDPGQGLRLIYYSQIVNDFQKGDIAEGYSVSREKKESFPLTVTSAQKNPTAFYLCASSKLGTDTQYFGPGTRLTVL.

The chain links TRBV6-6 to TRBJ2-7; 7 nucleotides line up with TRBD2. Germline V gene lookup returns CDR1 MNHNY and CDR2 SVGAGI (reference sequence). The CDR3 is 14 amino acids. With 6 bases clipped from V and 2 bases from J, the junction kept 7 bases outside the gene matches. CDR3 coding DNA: TGTGCCAGCAGCGTAGCGGGTTCTACCTACGAGCAGTACTTC. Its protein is CASSVAGSTYEQYF.

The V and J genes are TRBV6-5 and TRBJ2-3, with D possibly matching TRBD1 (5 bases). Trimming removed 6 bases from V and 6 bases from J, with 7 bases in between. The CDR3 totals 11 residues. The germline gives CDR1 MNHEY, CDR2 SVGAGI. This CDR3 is CASSRQDTQYF. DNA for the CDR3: TGTGCCAGCAGCCGACAGGATACGCAGTATTTT.

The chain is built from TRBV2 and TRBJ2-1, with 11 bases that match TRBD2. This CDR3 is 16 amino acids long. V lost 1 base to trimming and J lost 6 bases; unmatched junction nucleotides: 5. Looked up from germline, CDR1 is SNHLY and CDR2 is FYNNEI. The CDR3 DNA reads TGTGCCAGCAGTGAAGGTAGCGGGGGGGTCGGCAATGAGCAGTTCTTC. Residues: CASSEGSGGVGNEQFF.

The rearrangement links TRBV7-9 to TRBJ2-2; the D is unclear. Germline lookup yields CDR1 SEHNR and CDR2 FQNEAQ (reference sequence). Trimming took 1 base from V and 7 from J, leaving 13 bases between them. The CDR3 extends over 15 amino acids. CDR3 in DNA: TGTGCCAGCAGCTTAGGCAAGAGTGGTGGCGGGGAGCTGTTTTTT. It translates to CASSLGKSGGGELFF. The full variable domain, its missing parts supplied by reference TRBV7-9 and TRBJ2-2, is DTGVSQNPRHKITKRGQNVTFRCDPISEHNRLYWYRQTLGQGPEFLTYFQNEAQLEKSRLLSDRFSAERPKGSFSTLEIQRTEQGDSAMYLCASSLGKSGGGELFFGEGSRLTVL.

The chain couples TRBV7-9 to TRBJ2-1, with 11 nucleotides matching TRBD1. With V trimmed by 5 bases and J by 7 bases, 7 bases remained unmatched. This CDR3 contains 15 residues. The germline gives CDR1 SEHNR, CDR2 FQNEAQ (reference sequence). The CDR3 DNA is TGTGCCAGCAGCGTAGACGGACAGGGGGCAAATGAGCAGTTCTTC. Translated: CASSVDGQGANEQFF.

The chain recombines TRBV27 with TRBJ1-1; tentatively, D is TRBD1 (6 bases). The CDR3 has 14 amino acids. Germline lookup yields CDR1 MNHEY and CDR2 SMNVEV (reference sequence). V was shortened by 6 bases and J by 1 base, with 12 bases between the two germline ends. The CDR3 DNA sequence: TGTGCCAGCAGCCTCGGGACACCGAACACTGAAGCTTTCTTT. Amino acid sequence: CASSLGTPNTEAFF.

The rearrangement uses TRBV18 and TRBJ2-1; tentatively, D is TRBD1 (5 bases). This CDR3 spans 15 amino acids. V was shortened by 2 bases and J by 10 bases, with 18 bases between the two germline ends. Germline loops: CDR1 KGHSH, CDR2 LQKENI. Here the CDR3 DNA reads TGTGCCAGCTCACCAAGCGATGGGGCCTCCAGCGAGCAGTTCTTC. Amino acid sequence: CASSPSDGASSEQFF. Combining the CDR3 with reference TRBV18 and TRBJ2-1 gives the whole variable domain NAGVMQNPRHLVRRRGQEARLRCSPMKGHSHVYWYRQLPEEGLKFMVYLQKENIIDESGMPKERFSAEFPKEGPSILRIQQVVRGDSAAYFCASSPSDGASSEQFFGPGTRLTVL.

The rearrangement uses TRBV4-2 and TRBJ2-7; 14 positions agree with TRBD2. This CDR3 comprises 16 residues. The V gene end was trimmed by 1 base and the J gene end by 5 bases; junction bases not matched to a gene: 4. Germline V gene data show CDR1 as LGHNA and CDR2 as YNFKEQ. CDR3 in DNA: TGTGCCAGCAGCCAAGTGGGACTAGCGGGAGTCCACGAGCAGTACTTC. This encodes CASSQVGLAGVHEQYF.

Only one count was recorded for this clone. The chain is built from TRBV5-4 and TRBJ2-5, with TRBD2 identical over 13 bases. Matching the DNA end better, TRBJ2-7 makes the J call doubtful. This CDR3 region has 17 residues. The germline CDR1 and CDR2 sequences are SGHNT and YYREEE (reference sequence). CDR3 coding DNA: TGTGCCAGCAGCATGGGGACTAGCGGGGAACTAACCTACGAGCAGTACTTC. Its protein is CASSMGTSGELTYEQYF.

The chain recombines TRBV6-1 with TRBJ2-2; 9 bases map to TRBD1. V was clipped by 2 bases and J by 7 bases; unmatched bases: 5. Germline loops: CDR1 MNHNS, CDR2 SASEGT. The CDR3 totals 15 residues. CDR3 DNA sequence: TGTGCCAGCAGTGAATATTGGGACAGGGTCGGGGAGCTGTTTTTT. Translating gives CASSEYWDRVGELFF.

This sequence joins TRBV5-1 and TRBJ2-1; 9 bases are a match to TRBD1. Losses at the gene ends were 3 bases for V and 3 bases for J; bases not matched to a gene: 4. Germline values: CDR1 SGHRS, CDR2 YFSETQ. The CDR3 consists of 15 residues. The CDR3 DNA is TGCGCCAGCAGCTCCCGGGACAGGGTCTACAATGAGCAGTTCTTC. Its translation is CASSSRDRVYNEQFF.

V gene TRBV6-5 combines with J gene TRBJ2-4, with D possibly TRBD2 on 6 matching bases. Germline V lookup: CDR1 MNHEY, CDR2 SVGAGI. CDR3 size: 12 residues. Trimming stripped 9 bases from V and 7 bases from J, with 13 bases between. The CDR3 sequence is CASRGGPNIQYF. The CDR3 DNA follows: TGTGCCAGTAGGGGAGGACCCAACATTCAGTACTTC.

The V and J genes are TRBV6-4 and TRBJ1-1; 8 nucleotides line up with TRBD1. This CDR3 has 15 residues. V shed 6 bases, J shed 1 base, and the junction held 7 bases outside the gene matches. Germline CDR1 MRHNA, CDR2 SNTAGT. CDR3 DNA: TGTGCCAGCAGCGAACTTGGACAGGGGAACACTGAAGCTTTCTTT. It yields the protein CASSELGQGNTEAFF.

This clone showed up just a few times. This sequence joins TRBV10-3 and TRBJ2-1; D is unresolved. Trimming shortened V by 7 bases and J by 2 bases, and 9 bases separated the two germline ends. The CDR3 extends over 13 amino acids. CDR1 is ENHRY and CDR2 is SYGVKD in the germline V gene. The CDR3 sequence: CAITAVTYNEQFF. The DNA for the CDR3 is TGTGCCATCACGGCGGTAACCTACAATGAGCAGTTCTTC.